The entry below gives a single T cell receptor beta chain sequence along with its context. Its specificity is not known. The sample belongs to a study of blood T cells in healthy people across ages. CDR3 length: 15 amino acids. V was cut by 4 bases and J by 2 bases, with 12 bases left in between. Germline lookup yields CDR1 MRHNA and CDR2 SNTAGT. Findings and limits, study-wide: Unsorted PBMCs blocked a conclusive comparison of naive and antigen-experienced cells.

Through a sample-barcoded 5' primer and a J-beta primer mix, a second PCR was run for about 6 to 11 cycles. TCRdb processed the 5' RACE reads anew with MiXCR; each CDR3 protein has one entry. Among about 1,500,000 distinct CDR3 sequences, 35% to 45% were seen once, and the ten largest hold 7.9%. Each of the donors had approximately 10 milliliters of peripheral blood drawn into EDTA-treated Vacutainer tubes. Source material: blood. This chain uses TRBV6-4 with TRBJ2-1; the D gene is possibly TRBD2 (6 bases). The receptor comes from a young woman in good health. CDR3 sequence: CASSVEGLPYNEQFF. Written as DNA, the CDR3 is TGTGCCAGCAGTGTCGAAGGACTACCCTACAATGAGCAGTTCTTC.